The TCR beta chain described here comes from a study of identical twins. TCRdb called the 5' RACE reads again in MiXCR, with one record for every CDR3 protein. The sample holds about 900,000 distinct CDR3 sequences, 9% to 15% seen once. Many counts were recorded for this clonotype. Its antigen is undetermined. Findings and limits, study-wide: It was out-of-frame TCR alpha sharing in monozygotic twins that models underestimated.

The V gene lost 5 bases and the J gene lost 3 bases, with 8 bases spanning the gap. CDR3 length: 13 amino acids. Separately, the same data were catalogued under a study of yellow fever vaccine responses in identical twins. This second study says: Twins' vaccine T cell responses were reported to seem partly convergent and partly personalized.

The specimen was PBMCs. The source of this sequence is a woman aged 18-29 years in good health. V usage is TRBV12-3 or TRBV12-4 and J usage is TRBJ1-5; D gene ambiguous. The CDR3 here is CASSPWDNQPQHF. CDR3 coding DNA: TGTGCCAGCAGTCCATGGGACAATCAGCCCCAGCATTTT.